The 19 T cell receptor beta chains below come from one sample, sequenced in a study of technical replicates of blood from a few donors. Libraries were prepared by immunoSEQ multiplex PCR; TCRdb keeps only in-frame clonotypes and omits some of them. The sample has approximately 12,000 clones, approximately 94% seen once; the top ten hold 7.5% to 8%. The sequenced material came from PBMCs. The receptor source for this set is a human donor in good health.

This clone occurred a few times. CDR3 in amino acids: CASSVSYVTNEKLFF. Here the CDR3 DNA reads TGTGCCAGCAGCGTATCCTACGTAACTAATGAAAAACTGTTTTTT. The rearrangement joins TRBV9 to TRBJ1-4; no firm D call. Germline assignment: CDR1 SGDLS and CDR2 YYNGEE. The germline V and J ends were trimmed by 1 base and 1 base, with 8 bases remaining between them. This CDR3 is built from 15 residues.

The rearrangement links TRBV6-1 to TRBJ2-1, with TRBD2 as a possible D gene (6 bases). Germline CDR1 MNHNS, CDR2 SASEGT. Trimming left V 7 bases short and J 2 bases short, with 15 bases between. The CDR3 totals 15 residues. CDR3 amino acids: CASTPTGGTYNEQFF. CDR3 in DNA: TGTGCCAGCACTCCAACAGGAGGGACCTACAATGAGCAGTTCTTC.

The chain carries TRBV6-5 and TRBJ1-5; the match to TRBD1 covers 10 bases. The V segment lost 4 bases and the J segment 5 bases; nucleotides outside the gene matches: 2. The CDR3 has 14 residues. Per germline, CDR1 MNHEY and CDR2 SVGAGI. The chain's CDR3 is CASSWGTGDQPQHF. Written as DNA, the CDR3 is TGTGCCAGCAGTTGGGGGACAGGGGATCAGCCCCAGCATTTT.

This rearrangement joins TRBV9 to TRBJ1-1, with 9 bases fitting TRBD1. J gave up 4 bases and V 4 bases, and 8 bases lay outside the gene matches. This CDR3 region has 15 residues. From germline, CDR1 is SGDLS and CDR2 YYNGEE. This chain's CDR3 is CASSPTTGGGTEAFF. For the CDR3, the DNA is TGTGCCAGCAGCCCGACGACAGGGGGAGGCACTGAAGCTTTCTTT.

The chain employs TRBV6-1 and TRBJ2-2; D unresolved. Trimming shortened V by 4 bases and J by 0 bases, and 6 bases separated the two germline ends. Germline V gene lookup returns CDR1 MNHNS and CDR2 SASEGT. The CDR3 has 14 residues. The CDR3 protein is CASSGLSNTGELFF. The CDR3 coding sequence is TGTGCCAGCAGTGGACTCTCGAACACCGGGGAGCTGTTTTTT.

This sequence joins TRBV7-8 and TRBJ1-2, with 8 bases that match TRBD1. The CDR3 is made up of 14 amino acids. With 5 bases clipped from V and 4 bases from J, the junction kept 6 bases outside the gene matches. Germline V gives CDR1 SGHVS, CDR2 FQNEAQ. Here the CDR3 DNA reads TGTGCCAGCAGCCGAGGACAGGGCGGCTATGGCTACACCTTC. This translates into CASSRGQGGYGYTF.

The table lists this clone with a count of one. This chain links TRBV5-5 with TRBJ1-2, with D unclear. This CDR3 has 13 residues. Per germline, CDR1 SGHKS and CDR2 YYEKEE (reference sequence). Trimming left V 4 bases short and J 2 bases short, with 9 bases between. CDR3 protein: CASSPGTNYGYTF. As DNA, the CDR3 is TGTGCCAGCAGCCCTGGCACCAACTATGGCTACACCTTC.

The rearrangement uses TRBV29-1 and TRBJ2-3; possibly TRBD1 for D (5 bases). This CDR3 spans 12 amino acids. V was clipped by 3 bases and J by 9 bases, with 13 bases between them. Per germline, CDR1 SQVTM and CDR2 ANQGSEA. The chain's CDR3 is CSVELYGATQYF. The CDR3, as DNA: TGCAGCGTTGAGTTGTATGGGGCGACGCAGTATTTT.

This chain links TRBV30 with TRBJ2-5; 9 bases align to TRBD1. Germline CDR1 reads GTSNPN; CDR2 reads SVGIG (reference sequence). The CDR3 runs to 15 residues. Germline trimming cut 0 bases from V and 4 bases from J; bases unmatched to any gene: 6. The CDR3 DNA sequence: TGTGCCTGGAGTGTAGGAACAGGGGGCCCAGAGACCCAGTACTTC. It codes for CAWSVGTGGPETQYF.

The V and J genes are TRBV9 and TRBJ2-2; 7 bases match TRBD2. Germline V gene lookup returns CDR1 SGDLS and CDR2 YYNGEE. There are 15 residues in the CDR3. With 1 base clipped from V and 6 bases from J, the junction kept 6 bases outside the gene matches. The CDR3 DNA follows: TGTGCCAGCAGCGTAAACGCGGGAGAGGCCGGGGAGCTGTTTTTT. Translating it yields CASSVNAGEAGELFF.

The chain uses TRBV30 and TRBJ1-1, with D unclear. CDR3 length: 13 amino acids. Germline CDR1 reads GTSNPN; CDR2 reads SVGIG (reference sequence). V lost 0 bases and J 1 base, leaving 6 bases between the germline ends. The CDR3 DNA reads TGTGCCTGGAGTGTACGGGGGAACACTGAAGCTTTCTTT. It translates to CAWSVRGNTEAFF.

The V gene is TRBV5-8, the J gene TRBJ1-2, with 9 bases identical to TRBD1. Trimming took 1 base from V and 6 from J; bases not matched to a gene: 4. Germline CDR1 SGHTS, CDR2 YDEGEE. CDR3 length equals 14 residues. CDR3 loop: CASSLLQGANGYTF. The CDR3 DNA follows: TGTGCCAGCAGCTTGTTACAGGGGGCGAATGGCTACACCTTC.

The chain has TRBV5-1 and TRBJ2-7; 9 nucleotides line up with TRBD1. Trimming removed 5 bases from V and 3 bases from J; junction bases left unmatched: 6. The CDR3 consists of 14 residues. The germline gives CDR1 SGHRS, CDR2 YFSETQ. CDR3: CASSKRQGGYEQYF. CDR3 bases: TGCGCCAGCAGTAAGAGACAGGGGGGCTACGAGCAGTACTTC.

This clone was observed a handful of times. The chain has TRBV7-9 and TRBJ2-7, with D possibly being TRBD1 (5 bases). CDR3 length equals 14 residues. In germline, CDR1 is SEHNR, CDR2 FQNEAQ (reference sequence). Trimming cost V 5 bases and J 2 bases, with 13 bases left between them. The CDR3 sequence is CASSHRTSPYEQYF. CDR3 DNA sequence: TGTGCCAGCAGCCACCGGACAAGCCCCTACGAGCAGTACTTC.

The genes are TRBV2 and TRBJ1-5; D remains unclear. The V and J ends lost 3 bases and 7 bases respectively, with 10 bases between them. CDR3 length: 13 amino acids. Per germline, CDR1 SNHLY and CDR2 FYNNEI. The CDR3 region has the DNA TGTGCCAGCAGTGAGAGGGAGGGCCAGCCCCAGCATTTT. This gives the protein CASSEREGQPQHF.

This chain uses TRBV29-1 with TRBJ1-2; D remains ambiguous. Per the germline V gene, CDR1 is SQVTM and CDR2 is ANQGSEA. This CDR3 is built from 14 residues. Trimming removed 2 bases at V and 5 bases at J, with 15 bases between. For the CDR3, the DNA is TGCAGCGTTGAACTCTTCGGCCGAGGGTATGGCTACACCTTC. Protein: CSVELFGRGYGYTF.

The chain carries TRBV10-3 and TRBJ1-2, with 8 bases lining up with TRBD1. The germline V gene has CDR1 ENHRY and CDR2 SYGVKD. V was pared by 6 bases and J by 6 bases, with 6 bases of the junction left unmatched. This CDR3 contains 13 residues. The CDR3 sequence is CAIRSTGEDGYTF. The CDR3 DNA reads TGTGCCATCAGATCGACAGGGGAAGATGGCTACACCTTC.

V is TRBV6-1 and J is TRBJ1-2; D gene unclear. Germline V gives CDR1 MNHNS, CDR2 SASEGT. The V and J ends lost 7 bases and 2 bases respectively, with 14 bases between them. CDR3 length: 14 residues. The CDR3 is CASIPQQTNYGYTF. In nucleotides, the CDR3 is TGTGCCAGCATTCCCCAACAAACAAACTATGGCTACACCTTC.

The CDR3: CASSQDVRPQGTQHF. The CDR3 coding sequence is TGCGCCAGCAGCCAAGATGTGCGACCCCAGGGGACCCAGCATTTT. This chain connects TRBV4-1 to TRBJ1-5; weak D call: TRBD1 (6 bases). The CDR3 is 15 amino acids. Germline V CDR1 and CDR2: MGHRA, YSYEKL. Deletions cut 0 bases from V and 11 bases from J, with 17 bases between.